One sample yielded the 10 T cell receptor beta chains listed below, sequenced in a study of blood T cell repertoires in COVID-19. TCRdb's copy holds only in-frame clones and misses some; the assay was immunoSEQ multiplex PCR. The sample lists some 410,000 clones; approximately 90% were seen once. The sample comprised PBMCs or T cells enriched from blood (not recorded which). Receptors were obtained from a woman between 25 and 40 years old with acute COVID-19.

This chain connects TRBV15 to TRBJ1-5, with 8 bases fitting TRBD1. Looked up from germline, CDR1 is LNHNV and CDR2 is YYDKDF (reference sequence). V trimming: 1 base; J trimming: 6 bases; junction bases outside the gene matches: 5. This CDR3 has 15 residues. The CDR3, as DNA: TGTGCCACCAGCAGAGGTCCCAGGGGGCCTCAGCCCCAGCATTTT. Amino acid sequence: CATSRGPRGPQPQHF.

The chain joins TRBV7-9 to TRBJ1-2, with 8 bases that match TRBD1. Germline-derived CDR1 and CDR2 are SEHNR and FQNEAQ (reference sequence). J lost 3 bases, V lost 5 bases, and 8 bases had no gene match. The CDR3 covers 15 residues. CDR3 sequence reads: CASSIYRGADYGYTF. The CDR3 DNA reads TGTGCCAGCAGCATTTACAGGGGGGCGGACTATGGCTACACCTTC.

The chain is built from TRBV12-5 and TRBJ1-2, with 7 bases identical to TRBD1. The CDR3 extends over 14 amino acids. V shed 6 bases, J shed 3 bases, and the junction held 7 bases outside the gene matches. Germline CDR1 and CDR2: LGHNT and FRNRAP. CDR3 nucleotides: TGTGCTAGTGGAGACAGGGTTGGGTACTATGGCTACACCTTC. This codes for CASGDRVGYYGYTF.

The chain links TRBV6-5 to TRBJ1-6; TRBD1 is a possible D gene (6 bases). The V end was cut by 0 bases, the J end by 8 bases, with 11 bases between. The CDR3 extends over 15 amino acids. Germline V gene sequence: CDR1 MNHEY, CDR2 SVGAGI. CDR3 region: CASSYSRAGDSPLHF. The CDR3 nucleotides are TGTGCCAGCAGTTACTCTAGGGCAGGGGATTCACCCCTCCACTTT.

The rearrangement joins TRBV20-1 to TRBJ2-7; unclear D gene. This CDR3 is 13 amino acids long. Germline lookup yields CDR1 DFQATT and CDR2 SNEGSKA (reference sequence). Trimming took off 3 bases at V and 0 bases at J, with 9 bases between the two ends. The CDR3 loop reads CSASGSSSYEQYF. CDR3 nucleotide sequence: TGCAGTGCTAGTGGGTCCAGCTCCTACGAGCAGTACTTC.

The chain links TRBV19 to TRBJ2-3; TRBD1 matches 7 bases. J lost 0 bases, V lost 6 bases, and 0 bases had no gene match. CDR3 length: 13 residues. Per the germline V gene, CDR1 is LNHDA and CDR2 is SQIVND (reference sequence). The CDR3, as DNA: TGTGCCAGTAGGGACAGGAGCACAGATACGCAGTATTTT. Translated: CASRDRSTDTQYF.

This chain joins TRBV19 and TRBJ1-6, with TRBD1 identical over 7 bases. Trimming cost V 1 base and J 5 bases; bases outside gene matches: 11. This CDR3 has 18 residues. Germline CDR1 reads LNHDA; CDR2 reads SQIVND (reference sequence). The CDR3 coding sequence is TGTGCCAGTAGTATAGTCCTCATACAGGGGAAGGATAATTCACCCCTCCACTTT. Residues: CASSIVLIQGKDNSPLHF.

The chain joins TRBV7-2 to TRBJ1-3; 7 bases map to TRBD1. The CDR3 length is 16 residues. Germline V gene lookup returns CDR1 SGHTA and CDR2 FQGNSA. V dropped 1 base and J dropped 2; count of bases not matched to a gene: 5. CDR3 region: CASSLEPRGAGNTIYF. CDR3 coding DNA: TGTGCCAGCAGCTTAGAGCCCAGGGGGGCTGGAAACACCATATATTTT.

A single count supports this clone. The chain is built from TRBV2 and TRBJ1-2, with D perhaps matching TRBD1 (6 bases). Trimming removed 7 bases from V and 0 bases from J, with 21 bases in between. Germline V gene lookup returns CDR1 SNHLY and CDR2 FYNNEI. This CDR3 is 17 amino acids long. The CDR3 loop is CASKEVGGHTTNYGYTF. Written as DNA, the CDR3 is TGTGCCAGCAAAGAAGTCGGGGGGCATACTACTAACTATGGCTACACCTTC.

The chain combines TRBV5-1 with TRBJ2-3; possible D gene TRBD2, 6 bases. Germline CDR1 and CDR2: SGHRS and YFSETQ. V lost 3 bases, J lost 6 bases, and 20 bases lay in between. CDR3 length: 16 amino acids. The CDR3 sequence: CASSSRGRLVADTQYF. DNA of the CDR3: TGCGCCAGCAGCTCAAGGGGCAGACTAGTGGCGGATACGCAGTATTTT.